This T cell receptor beta chain was documented in a study of cytomegalovirus exposure and HLA in healthy donors. Background on the study: HLA-typed donors contributed 80 million or so unique TCRs, which were held in an early data release.

Study findings and constraints: Accurate prediction of most subjects' HLA-A and HLA-B alleles from TCR beta sequences was reported. Cytomegalovirus status was reportedly diagnosed by the classifier with high sensitivity and specificity. The authors confirmed in vitro that three CMV-associated chains were specific for CMV antigens.

A word on this clone: Its target is unknown.

Both 60 Vbeta primers and 13 Jbeta primers went into the PCR. The repertoire was sequenced with immunoSEQ multiplex PCR; TCRdb's copy has only in-frame clones and lacks some. This sample's table reports 95,000 to 150,000 clones. Germline CDR1 and CDR2: MNHNS and SASEGT. The V end lost 4 bases, the J end lost 1 base, and 10 bases lay between the germline ends. This CDR3 has 14 amino acids. This chain uses TRBV6-1 with TRBJ1-1, with D maybe TRBD1 (5 bases). Sequenced input: PBMCs. This clonotype was obtained from a man younger than 35 in good health and CMV-seronegative. CDR3 sequence (DNA): TGTGCCAGCAGTGCCGGACATACGAACACTGAAGCTTTCTTT. Translation gives CASSAGHTNTEAFF.